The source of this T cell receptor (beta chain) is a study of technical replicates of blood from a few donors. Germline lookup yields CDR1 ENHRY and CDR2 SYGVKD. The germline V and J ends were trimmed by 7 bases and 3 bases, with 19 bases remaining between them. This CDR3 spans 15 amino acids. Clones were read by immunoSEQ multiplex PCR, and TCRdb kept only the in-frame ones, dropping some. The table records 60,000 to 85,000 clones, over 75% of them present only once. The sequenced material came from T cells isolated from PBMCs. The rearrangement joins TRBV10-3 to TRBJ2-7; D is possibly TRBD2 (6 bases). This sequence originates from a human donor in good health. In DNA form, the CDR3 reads TGTGCCATCACTGGAGGGACCAACGATTTCTACGAGCAGTACTTC. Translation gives CAITGGTNDFYEQYF.